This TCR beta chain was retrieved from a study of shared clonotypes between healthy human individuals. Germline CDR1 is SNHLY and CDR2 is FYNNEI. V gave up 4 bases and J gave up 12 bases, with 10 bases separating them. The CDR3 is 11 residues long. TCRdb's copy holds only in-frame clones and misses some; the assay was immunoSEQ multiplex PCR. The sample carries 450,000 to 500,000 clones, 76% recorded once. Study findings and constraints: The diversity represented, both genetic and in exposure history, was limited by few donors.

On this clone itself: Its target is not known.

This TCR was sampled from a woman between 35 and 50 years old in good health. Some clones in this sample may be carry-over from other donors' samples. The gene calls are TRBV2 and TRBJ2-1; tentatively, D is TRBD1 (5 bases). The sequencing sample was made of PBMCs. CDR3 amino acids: CASSVGRWQFF. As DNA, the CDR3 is TGTGCCAGCAGTGTGGGGCGGTGGCAGTTCTTC.